This is a list of T cell receptor beta chains from one sample in a study of T cell responses to AZD1222 COVID-19 vaccine. The table came from immunoSEQ multiplex PCR; TCRdb's copy has only in-frame clones and leaves some out. The sample lists about 140,000 clones; around 89% were seen once. The source material was peripheral blood, sampled 28 days after the second AZD1222 dose. The receptors were gathered from an adult who received the AZD1222 COVID-19 vaccine. Both conserved end residues are part of each CDR3. D genes are given only for firm matches. Size values are once, few and many counts, or a class for expanded clones, and some rows have none.

>TRBV30|-|12|-|TRBJ1-6
TGTGCCTGGACCCAGGGTCCGGGACACCAGTTTTTT
CAWTQGPGHQFF
>TRBV6-5|-|13|-|TRBJ2-1
TGTGCCAGCAGTTACGACCCTTCAAGTGAGCAGTTCTTC
CASSYDPSSEQFF
>TRBV7-3|-|15|-|TRBJ2-3
TGTGCCAGCAGCCCTACGGGATCCGCACGGGATACGCAGTATTTT
CASSPTGSARDTQYF
>TRBV18|-|15|-|TRBJ1-1
TGTGCCAGCTCACCAATGGGGCTACGGAACACTGAAGCTTTCTTT
CASSPMGLRNTEAFF
>TRBV9|-|17|once|TRBJ1-3
TGTGCCAGCAGCTGGGAACCGACCACCGACTCTGGAAACACCATATATTTT
CASSWEPTTDSGNTIYF
>TRBV27|-|13|once|TRBJ1-2
TGTGCCAGCTCCCGGCTCGGGGTGGACGGCTACACCTTC
CASSRLGVDGYTF
>TRBV6-5|-|14|-|TRBJ2-7
TGTGCCAGCAGTTCAAGGGCAGGAACCTACGAGCAGTACTTC
CASSSRAGTYEQYF
>TRBV6-5|-|13|-|TRBJ1-2
TGTGCCAGCAGGGACGAAAATAATAGGGGCTACACCTTC
CASRDENNRGYTF
>TRBV27|-|13|-|TRBJ2-5
TGTGCCAGCAGCTCGTTAGGGGGGGAGACCCAGTACTTC
CASSSLGGETQYF
>TRBV7-3|-|13|-|TRBJ1-5
TGTGCCAGCAGCTTAACCACAGGTCAGCCCCAGCATTTT
CASSLTTGQPQHF
>TRBV20-1|-|11|-|TRBJ2-7
TGCAGTGCAAGGCAGGGGAGCGAGCAGTACTTC
CSARQGSEQYF
>TRBV9|-|15|-|TRBJ2-2
TGTGCCAGCAGCGTAGCCAGAGTGAACACCGGGGAGCTGTTTTTT
CASSVARVNTGELFF
>TRBV28|TRBD1|16|-|TRBJ1-4
TGTGCCAGCAGTTTTTACCGACAGGGGACTAATGAAAAACTGTTTTTT
CASSFYRQGTNEKLFF
>TRBV7-6|-|15|-|TRBJ1-5
TGTGCCAGCAGCTTAGTGCCAGGACCCAATCAGCCCCAGCATTTT
CASSLVPGPNQPQHF
>TRBV5-4|-|14|-|TRBJ1-1
TGTGCCAGCAGCTTGTCGGGGGTGAACACTGAAGCTTTCTTT
CASSLSGVNTEAFF
>TRBV7-2|-|14|-|TRBJ2-7
TGTGCCAGCAGCTCCATGGGGTTCTCTTACGAGCAGTACTTC
CASSSMGFSYEQYF
>TRBV14|-|17|-|TRBJ1-6
TGTGCCAGCAGCCAAGGTAGAGGAGGCAGGGCTGGCTCACCCCTCCACTTT
CASSQGRGGRAGSPLHF
>TRBV27|-|15|-|TRBJ1-4
TGTGCCAGCAGTTTATCGATCGGGATCGGAGAAAAACTGTTTTTT
CASSLSIGIGEKLFF
>TRBV19|TRBD1|11|-|TRBJ2-5
TGTGCCACCTCAGGGGGAGAGACCCAGTACTTC
CATSGGETQYF
>TRBV7-2|-|15|-|TRBJ1-4
TGTGCCAGCAGCTTAGTGGGGGGCATTAATGAAAAACTGTTTTTT
CASSLVGGINEKLFF
>TRBV6-4|-|14|-|TRBJ2-5
TGTGCCAGCAGCCCCAGTTGGAATCAAGAGACCCAGTACTTC
CASSPSWNQETQYF
>TRBV7-8|TRBD1|16|few|TRBJ1-6
TGTGCCAGCAGCTTAGGATCCGGGACAGTCGGCTCACCCCTCCACTTT
CASSLGSGTVGSPLHF
>TRBV3-1/TRBV3-2|-|18|-|TRBJ2-5
TGTGCCAGCAGCCAACAAGATGGGAGGGGGAGGGCCACGGAGACCCAGTACTTC
CASSQQDGRGRATETQYF
>TRBV7-3|-|13|-|TRBJ1-3
TGTGCCAGCAGTTCAACACATGGAAACACCATATATTTT
CASSSTHGNTIYF
>TRBV10-3|-|14|-|TRBJ1-1
TGTGCCATCAGCGGGGGACAACTAAACACTGAAGCTTTCTTT
CAISGGQLNTEAFF
>TRBV7-9|-|14|-|TRBJ2-3
TGTGCCAGCAGCTTAGATGGGGCCCCAGATACGCAGTATTTT
CASSLDGAPDTQYF
>TRBV5-4|-|15|-|TRBJ2-7
TGTGCCAGCAGCCTCGCCCTCGGGCAGGCCTACGAGCAGTACTTC
CASSLALGQAYEQYF
>TRBV7-2|-|15|-|TRBJ2-5
TGTGCCAGCAGCCGGAACGGACAGTCCCAAGAGACCCAGTACTTC
CASSRNGQSQETQYF
>TRBV7-8|TRBD2|15|once|TRBJ2-7
TGTGCCAGCAGCCCCCTAGCGGGAGGGCCACACGAGCAGTACTTC
CASSPLAGGPHEQYF
>TRBV6-5|TRBD1|14|-|TRBJ1-5
TGTGCCAGCAGGGTCGGACAGGCTGAACAGCCCCAGCATTTT
CASRVGQAEQPQHF
>TRBV11-2|TRBD2|18|-|TRBJ2-1
TGTGCCAGCAGCTCTGGGACTAGCGGGGGGGCCTACTACAATGAGCAGTTCTTC
CASSSGTSGGAYYNEQFF
>TRBV7-9|-|13|-|TRBJ2-5
TGTGCCAGCAGCGCGACCGGTTGGGAGACCCAGTACTTC
CASSATGWETQYF
>TRBV10-1|TRBD2|15|-|TRBJ2-1
TGCGCCAGCAGTGTAGCGGGAGCGGACCACAATGAGCAGTTCTTC
CASSVAGADHNEQFF
>TRBV24-1|-|14|-|TRBJ1-5
TGTGCCACCAGTTTTGCAGGGCCCAATCAGCCCCAGCATTTT
CATSFAGPNQPQHF
>TRBV28|-|14|-|TRBJ1-6
TGTGCCAGCAGTCCTAAAGGGTGGCGTTCACCCCTCCACTTT
CASSPKGWRSPLHF
>TRBV6-1|-|19|-|TRBJ1-2
TGTGCCAGCAGTGAAGCGCGATTGGGGGAGAGCGATAGGAACTATGGCTACACCTTC
CASSEARLGESDRNYGYTF
>TRBV2|-|17|-|TRBJ1-1
TGTGCCAGCAGTGACGATGGTTTGGGCAACATGAACACTGAAGCTTTCTTT
CASSDDGLGNMNTEAFF
>TRBV29-1|-|13|-|TRBJ2-3
TGCAGCGTTGTTGTTGGGTCGGGAGATACGCAGTATTTT
CSVVVGSGDTQYF
>TRBV27|-|14|-|TRBJ2-1
TGTGCCAGCAGTTTAAAGAGGAGGAGGGGTGAGCAGTTCTTC
CASSLKRRRGEQFF
>TRBV30|-|14|-|TRBJ1-2
TGTGCCTGGAGTGTACGAGGAGCTAACTATGGCTACACCTTC
CAWSVRGANYGYTF
>TRBV6-5|-|13|-|TRBJ1-2
TGTGCCAGCAGTTACTCAGGGATTAGGGGCTACACCTTC
CASSYSGIRGYTF
>TRBV5-1|TRBD1|14|once|TRBJ1-4
TGCGCCAGCAGGTCAGGGACAGGGAATGAAAAACTGTTTTTT
CASRSGTGNEKLFF